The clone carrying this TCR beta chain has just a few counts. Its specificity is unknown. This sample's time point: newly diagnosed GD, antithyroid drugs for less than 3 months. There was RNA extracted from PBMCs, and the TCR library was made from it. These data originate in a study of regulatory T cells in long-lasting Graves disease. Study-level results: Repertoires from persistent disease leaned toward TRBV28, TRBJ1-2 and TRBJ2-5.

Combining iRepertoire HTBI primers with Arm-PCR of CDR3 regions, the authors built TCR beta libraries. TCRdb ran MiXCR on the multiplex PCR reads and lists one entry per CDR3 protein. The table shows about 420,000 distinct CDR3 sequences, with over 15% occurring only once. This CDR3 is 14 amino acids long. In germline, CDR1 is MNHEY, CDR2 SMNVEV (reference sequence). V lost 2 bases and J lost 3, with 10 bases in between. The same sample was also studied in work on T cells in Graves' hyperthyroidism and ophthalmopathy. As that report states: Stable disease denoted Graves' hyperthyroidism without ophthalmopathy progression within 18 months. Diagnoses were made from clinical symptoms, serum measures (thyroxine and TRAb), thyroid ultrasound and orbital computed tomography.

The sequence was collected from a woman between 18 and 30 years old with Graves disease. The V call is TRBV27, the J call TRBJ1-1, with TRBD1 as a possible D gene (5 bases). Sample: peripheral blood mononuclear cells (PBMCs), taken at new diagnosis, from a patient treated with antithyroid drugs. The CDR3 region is CASSLRGWDTEAFF. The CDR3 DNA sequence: TGTGCCAGCAGTTTAAGGGGCTGGGACACTGAAGCTTTCTTT.